This T cell receptor (beta chain) was sequenced in a study of shared clonotypes between healthy human individuals. Worth noting for this clone: This may be a read error, as it is one base from a much larger clone. At the DNA level, this CDR3 is encoded by other sequences in the same sample as well.

The repertoire was sequenced with immunoSEQ multiplex PCR; TCRdb's copy has only in-frame clones and lacks some. The sample has 950,000 to 1,200,000 clones, roughly 80% seen once; the top ten hold 0.89%. Deletions cut 1 base from V and 1 base from J, with 4 bases between. CDR1 is MNHEY and CDR2 is SMNVEV in the germline V gene (reference sequence). CDR3 length: 13 residues. The origin of this receptor is a man in his late teens or twenties in good health. Some clones in this sample may be carry-over from other donors' samples. The genes are TRBV27 and TRBJ1-1; D ambiguous. Material: memory CD4+ T cells from PBMCs. Documented subset: CD45RA-negative fraction. The CDR3 nucleotides read TGTGCCAGCAGTTTATGGAGGAACACTGAAGCTTTCTTT. Its translation is CASSLWRNTEAFF.